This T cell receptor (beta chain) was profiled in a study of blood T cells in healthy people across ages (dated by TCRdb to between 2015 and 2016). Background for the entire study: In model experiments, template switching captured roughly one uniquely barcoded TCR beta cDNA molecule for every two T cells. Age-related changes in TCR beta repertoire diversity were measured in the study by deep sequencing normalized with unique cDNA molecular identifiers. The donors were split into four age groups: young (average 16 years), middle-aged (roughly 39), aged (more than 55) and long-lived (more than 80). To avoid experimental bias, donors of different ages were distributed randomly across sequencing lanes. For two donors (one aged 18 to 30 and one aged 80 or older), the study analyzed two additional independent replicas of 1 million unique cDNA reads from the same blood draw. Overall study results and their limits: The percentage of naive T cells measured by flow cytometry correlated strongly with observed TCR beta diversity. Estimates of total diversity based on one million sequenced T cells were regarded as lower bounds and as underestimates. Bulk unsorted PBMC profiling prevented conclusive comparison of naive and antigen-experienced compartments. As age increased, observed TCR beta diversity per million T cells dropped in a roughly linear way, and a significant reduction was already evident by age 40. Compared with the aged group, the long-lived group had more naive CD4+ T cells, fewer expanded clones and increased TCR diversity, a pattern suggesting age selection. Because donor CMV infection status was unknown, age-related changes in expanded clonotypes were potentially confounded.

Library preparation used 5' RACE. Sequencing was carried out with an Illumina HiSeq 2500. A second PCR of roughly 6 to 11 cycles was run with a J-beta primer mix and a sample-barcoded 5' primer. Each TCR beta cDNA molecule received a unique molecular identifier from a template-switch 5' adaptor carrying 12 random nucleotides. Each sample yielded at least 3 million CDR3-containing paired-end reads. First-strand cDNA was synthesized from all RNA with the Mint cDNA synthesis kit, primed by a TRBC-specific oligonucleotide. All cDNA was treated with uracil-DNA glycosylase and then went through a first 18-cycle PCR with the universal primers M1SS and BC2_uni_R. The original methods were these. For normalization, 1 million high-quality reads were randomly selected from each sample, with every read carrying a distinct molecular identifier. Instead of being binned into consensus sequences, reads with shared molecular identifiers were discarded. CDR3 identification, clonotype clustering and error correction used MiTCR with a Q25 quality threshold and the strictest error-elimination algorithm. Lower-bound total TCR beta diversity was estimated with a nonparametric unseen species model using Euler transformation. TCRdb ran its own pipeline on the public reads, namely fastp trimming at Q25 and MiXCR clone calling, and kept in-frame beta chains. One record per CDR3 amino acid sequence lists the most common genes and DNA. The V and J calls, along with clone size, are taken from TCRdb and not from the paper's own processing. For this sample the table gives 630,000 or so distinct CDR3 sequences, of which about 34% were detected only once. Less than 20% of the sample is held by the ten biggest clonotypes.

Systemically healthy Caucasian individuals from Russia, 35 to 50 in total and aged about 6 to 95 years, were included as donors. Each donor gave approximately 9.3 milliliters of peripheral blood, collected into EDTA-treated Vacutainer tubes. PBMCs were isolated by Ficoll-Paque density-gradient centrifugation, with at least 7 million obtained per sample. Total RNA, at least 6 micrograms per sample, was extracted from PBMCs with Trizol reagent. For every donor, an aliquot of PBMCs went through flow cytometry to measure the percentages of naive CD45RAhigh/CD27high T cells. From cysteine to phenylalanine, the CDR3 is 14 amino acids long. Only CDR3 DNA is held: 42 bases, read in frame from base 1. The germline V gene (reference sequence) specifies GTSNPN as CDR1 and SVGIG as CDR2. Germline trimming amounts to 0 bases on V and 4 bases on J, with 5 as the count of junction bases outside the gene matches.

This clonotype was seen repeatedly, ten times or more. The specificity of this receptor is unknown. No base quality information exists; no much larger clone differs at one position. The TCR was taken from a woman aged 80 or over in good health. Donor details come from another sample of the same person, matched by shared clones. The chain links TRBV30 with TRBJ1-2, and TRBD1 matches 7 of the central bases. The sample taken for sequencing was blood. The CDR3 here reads CAWSVLAGGYGYTF. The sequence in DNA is TGTGCCTGGAGTGTACTGGCAGGGGGCTATGGCTACACCTTC.